This T cell receptor beta chain was identified during a study of T cell responses to AZD1222 COVID-19 vaccine. This table comes from immunoSEQ multiplex PCR, and its TCRdb copy is limited to in-frame clones, with some not included. In the table there are around 85,000 clones, almost 90% of which are singletons. Germline assignment: CDR1 MGHRA and CDR2 YSYEKL. V lost 0 bases, J lost 2 bases, and 4 bases stayed unmatched. The CDR3 is made up of 15 amino acids. With regard to this clone: Its antigen is as yet unknown.

Study conclusions and caveats: Baseline seropositives among AZD1222 recipients totaled only six. After the peak T cell response, and only then, were repertoires sampled. Following two doses of AZD1222, Spike-specific TCR breadth and depth rose. Donors were largely white British and mainly female; clonal diversity was possibly underestimated.

Sample: peripheral blood, taken 28 days after the second AZD1222 dose. The chain employs TRBV4-1 and TRBJ2-7; 7 nucleotides line up with TRBD1. The clonotype originates from an adult who received the AZD1222 COVID-19 vaccine. The CDR3 protein is CASSQEDRSTYEQYF. The CDR3 DNA reads TGCGCCAGCAGCCAAGAGGACAGGAGTACCTACGAGCAGTACTTC.